These 11 T cell receptor beta chains were all obtained from the same sample, sequenced in a study of T cells in Graves' hyperthyroidism and ophthalmopathy. The investigators amplified TCR beta CDR3 regions from RNA transcripts. Initially, a first-round RT-PCR of the TCR CDR3 employed the HTBI primer set. MiXCR, applied by TCRdb to the multiplex PCR reads, yields one record per CDR3 protein. The repertoire has 500,000 to 650,000 distinct CDR3 sequences, more than 14% of them found once; the top ten carry around 12%. The sample consisted of blood. These receptors were obtained from a woman aged 50 to 65 with Graves' ophthalmopathy.

Ten or more counts support this clonotype. This chain uses TRBV7-2 with TRBJ2-7; 11 nucleotides align to TRBD2. CDR1 is SGHTA and CDR2 is FQGNSA in the germline V gene. CDR3 length equals 17 residues. The V and J ends lost 1 base and 3 bases, in that order; junction bases with no gene match: 8. The chain's CDR3 is CASSLVTSGSLGYEQYF. CDR3 coding DNA: TGTGCCAGCAGCTTAGTAACTAGCGGGAGTCTAGGCTACGAGCAGTACTTC.

This chain uses TRBV5-1 with TRBJ1-2, with D perhaps matching TRBD1 (5 bases). This CDR3 has 19 amino acids. Germline assignment: CDR1 SGHRS and CDR2 YFSETQ. V was pared by 0 bases and J by 2 bases, with 23 bases between. The CDR3 loop reads CASSLAEQTGPDLNYGYTF. CDR3 coding DNA: TGCGCCAGCAGCTTGGCAGAACAAACGGGACCGGACCTAAACTATGGCTACACCTTC.

This clonotype was seen ten or more times. The gene calls are TRBV4-3 and TRBJ1-1, with 10 bases lining up with TRBD1. There are 14 residues in the CDR3. Losses at the gene ends were 2 bases for V and 6 bases for J; bases not matched to a gene: 3. Germline V gene data show CDR1 as LGHNA and CDR2 as YSLEER. The CDR3 bases are TGCGCCAGCAGCCAATTAGGACAGGGGGCTGAAGCTTTCTTT. Translated, it gives CASSQLGQGAEAFF.

Only a few counts were recorded for this clonotype. A much larger clone sits a single nucleotide away, making a read error possible. The chain links TRBV18 to TRBJ2-3; D might be TRBD1 (5 bases). The length of the CDR3 is 13 residues. Germline V CDR1 and CDR2: KGHSH, LQKENI. The CDR3 DNA sequence: TGTGCCAGCTCGCCCGACAGCCCAGATACGCAGTGTTTT. Its protein is CASSPDSPDTQCF.

This clonotype was seen only a few times. J is TRBJ2-1 and V is TRBV19; D tentatively reads TRBD1 or TRBD2 (5 bases each). The V and J ends lost 9 bases and 4 bases respectively, with 16 bases between them. The CDR3 spans 14 residues. Germline loops: CDR1 LNHDA, CDR2 SQIVND (reference sequence). The CDR3 here is CASTRDPGYNEQFF. The CDR3 DNA reads as TGTGCCAGCACCCGGGACCCCGGGTACAATGAGCAGTTCTTC. The variable domain in full, completed from reference TRBV19 and TRBJ2-1, reads DGGITQSPKYLFRKEGQNVTLSCEQNLNHDAMYWYRQDPGQGLRLIYYSQIVNDFQKGDIAEGYSVSREKKESFPLTVTSAQKNPTAFYLCASTRDPGYNEQFFGPGTRLTVL.

The chain employs TRBV6-1 and TRBJ2-7; 10 bases are shared with TRBD2. The V segment lost 6 bases and the J segment 2 bases; nucleotides outside the gene matches: 7. The CDR3 loop spans 15 amino acids. CDR1 is MNHNS and CDR2 is SASEGT in the germline V gene. The CDR3 DNA sequence: TGTGCCAGCAGAGGGACTAGCGTTGGGGCCTACGAGCAGTACTTC. This gives the protein CASRGTSVGAYEQYF.

The rearrangement links TRBV12-3 or TRBV12-4 to TRBJ2-2; 10 bases are shared with TRBD2. The CDR3 loop spans 15 amino acids. Trimming cost V 6 bases and J 4 bases; bases outside gene matches: 5. CDR3 sequence reads: CASRLSGRATGELFF. The CDR3 region has the DNA TGTGCCAGCAGACTCAGCGGGAGGGCCACCGGGGAGCTGTTTTTT.

The rearrangement joins TRBV10-3 to TRBJ2-7; D not certain. The CDR3 extends over 11 amino acids. With 10 bases removed from V and 5 bases from J, the gap between germline ends came to 12 bases. The germline V gene has CDR1 ENHRY and CDR2 SYGVKD. CDR3 DNA sequence: TGTGCCACAAGCCTAGGAGACGAGCAGTACTTC. Residues: CATSLGDEQYF.

This clonotype came up many times. The gene calls are TRBV7-3 and TRBJ2-3, with 7 nucleotides matching TRBD1. Trimming removed 5 bases from V and 0 bases from J; junction bases left unmatched: 5. Per the germline V gene, CDR1 is SGHTA and CDR2 is FQGTGA. The CDR3 extends over 15 amino acids. The DNA for the CDR3 is TGTGCCAGCAGCATCGGGACAGTCAGCACAGATACGCAGTATTTT. This sequence encodes CASSIGTVSTDTQYF. Drawing the rest from reference TRBV7-3 and TRBJ2-3, the complete variable domain is GAGVSQTPSNKVTEKGKYVELRCDPISGHTALYWYRQSLGQGPEFLIYFQGTGAADDSGLPNDRFFAVRPEGSVSTLKIQRTERGDSAVYLCASSIGTVSTDTQYFGPGTRLTVL.

At least ten counts were recorded for this clonotype. The chain combines TRBV12-3 or TRBV12-4 with TRBJ2-7; 12 positions agree with TRBD2. This CDR3 has 17 residues. V trimming: 3 bases; J trimming: 2 bases; junction bases outside the gene matches: 8. Here the CDR3 DNA reads TGTGCCAGCAGTTTTCGTCTAGCGGGAGGGTATACCTACGAGCAGTACTTC. Its translation is CASSFRLAGGYTYEQYF.

In this sample, this clonotype turned up many times. The chain combines TRBV28 with TRBJ1-2; 7 bases fit TRBD1. CDR3 length: 12 residues. V was clipped by 7 bases and J by 2 bases; unmatched bases: 1. Germline assignment: CDR1 MDHEN and CDR2 SYDVKM. Here the CDR3 reads CASKQGNYGYTF. CDR3 bases: TGTGCCAGCAAACAGGGGAACTATGGCTACACCTTC.